The 32 T cell receptor beta chains listed next were all sequenced from one sample in a study of T cell responses to AZD1222 COVID-19 vaccine. Some clones are missing from TCRdb's copy, which holds only in-frame ones; the method was immunoSEQ multiplex PCR. Of around 130,000 clones listed, 91% are singletons. The sequences come from peripheral blood, collected on day 0 of AZD1222 vaccination. All receptors come from an adult in good health.

The genes are TRBV7-8 and TRBJ1-6, with 7 bases that match TRBD1. V was pared by 0 bases and J by 9 bases, with 5 bases of the junction left unmatched. Germline V lookup: CDR1 SGHVS, CDR2 FQNEAQ. The CDR3 has 15 amino acids. The CDR3 bases are TGTGCCAGCAGCTTAGCGACAGGGTCAGTTTCACCCCTCCACTTT. Translating it yields CASSLATGSVSPLHF.

The chain uses TRBV18 and TRBJ1-4, with D perhaps matching TRBD1 (6 bases). The CDR3 is made up of 14 amino acids. V was shortened by 8 bases and J by 5 bases, with 15 bases between the two germline ends. Germline CDR1 and CDR2: KGHSH and LQKENI. The CDR3 is CASRSGGPNEKLFF. The CDR3 DNA sequence: TGTGCCAGCCGGTCGGGGGGGCCCAATGAAAAACTGTTTTTT. Full variable domain (remainder filled in from reference TRBV18 and TRBJ1-4): NAGVMQNPRHLVRRRGQEARLRCSPMKGHSHVYWYRQLPEEGLKFMVYLQKENIIDESGMPKERFSAEFPKEGPSILRIQQVVRGDSAAYFCASRSGGPNEKLFFGSGTQLSVL.

This clone was found once. The J gene is TRBJ2-1, the V gene TRBV6-1; 13 bases align to TRBD2. CDR3 size: 17 residues. Germline assignment: CDR1 MNHNS and CDR2 SASEGT. J lost 7 bases, V lost 1 base, and 7 bases had no gene match. The CDR3 here is CASSEEIRTSGSNEQFF. The CDR3 DNA reads as TGTGCCAGCAGTGAAGAGATCAGGACTAGCGGGAGTAATGAGCAGTTCTTC.

The V call is TRBV5-6, the J call TRBJ1-3, with TRBD1 identical over 9 bases. After removal of 4 bases from V and 9 bases from J, the junction contained 17 bases not matched to a gene. Per germline, CDR1 SGHDT and CDR2 YYEEEE. The CDR3 sequence is 17 residues long. This CDR3 is CASSLWDRVFNRGTIYF. The CDR3 DNA reads TGTGCCAGCAGCCTCTGGGACAGGGTCTTCAATCGGGGCACCATATATTTT.

The chain combines TRBV6-5 with TRBJ1-6; D unclear. V dropped 6 bases and J dropped 7 bases, with 13 bases sitting between them. CDR3 size: 14 residues. CDR1 and CDR2 (germline): MNHEY, SVGAGI. CDR3: CASSIDWRNSPLHF. CDR3 nucleotide sequence: TGTGCCAGCAGCATCGACTGGCGCAATTCACCCCTCCACTTT.

The rearrangement joins TRBV6-5 to TRBJ2-5; 10 bases agree with TRBD1. In germline, CDR1 is MNHEY, CDR2 SVGAGI. J gave up 4 bases and V 2 bases, and 7 bases lay outside the gene matches. The CDR3 extends over 16 amino acids. The CDR3 nucleotides read TGTGCCAGCAGTTACCACACAGGACAGGGGGGAGAGACCCAGTACTTC. As protein: CASSYHTGQGGETQYF.

The chain uses TRBV11-3 and TRBJ1-5; possible D gene TRBD1, 6 bases. This CDR3 comprises 19 residues. The germline V and J ends were trimmed by 0 bases and 0 bases, with 18 bases remaining between them. CDR1 is SGHNT, CDR2 YENEEA, per germline. This CDR3 is CASSLEGGLGVYSNQPQHF. In DNA form, the CDR3 reads TGTGCCAGCAGCTTAGAAGGGGGGCTGGGAGTGTATAGCAATCAGCCCCAGCATTTT.

The V call is TRBV5-4, the J call TRBJ1-1; TRBD1 matches at 8 bases. V lost 5 bases, J lost 1 base, and 7 bases stayed unmatched. CDR1 and CDR2 (germline): SGHNT, YYREEE (reference sequence). The CDR3 has 15 amino acids. The CDR3 protein is CASSSGTGKNTEAFF. CDR3 DNA sequence: TGTGCCAGCAGTTCCGGGACAGGCAAGAACACTGAAGCTTTCTTT.

This chain uses TRBV3-1 (or the pseudogene TRBV3-2) with TRBJ2-2; D remains unclear. The CDR3 contains 15 residues. Germline V gives CDR1 LGHDT, CDR2 YNNKEL (reference sequence). The V end lost 2 bases, the J end lost 2 bases, and 9 bases lay between the germline ends. CDR3 bases: TGTGCCAGCAGCCAATTTACTGTTAACACCGGGGAGCTGTTTTTT. Translated: CASSQFTVNTGELFF.

This sequence joins TRBV7-2 and TRBJ1-4, with 7 positions matching TRBD1. Germline CDR1 SGHTA, CDR2 FQGNSA. The junction had 6 bases not matched to a gene; V was cut back by 7 bases and J by 4 bases. This CDR3 is 14 amino acids long. CDR3 in DNA: TGTGCCAGCAACCGCCGGGACAGTAATGAAAAACTGTTTTTT. Its translation: CASNRRDSNEKLFF. The full variable domain, in which reference TRBV7-2 and TRBJ1-4 provide the parts outside the CDR3, is GAGVSQSPSNKVTEKGKDVELRCDPISGHTALYWYRQSLGQGLEFLIYFQGNSAPDKSGLPSDRFSAERTGGSVSTLTIQRTQQEDSAVYLCASNRRDSNEKLFFGSGTQLSVL.

The chain is built from TRBV7-9 and TRBJ2-2, with 8 bases lining up with TRBD2. CDR1 and CDR2 from the germline V gene are SEHNR and FQNEAQ (reference sequence). The length of the CDR3 is 16 residues. V shed 7 bases and J 1 base; nucleotides not matched to a gene: 8. The CDR3 spells CASTLLAGVNTGELFF. The CDR3 coding sequence is TGTGCCAGCACCCTTCTAGCGGGCGTGAACACCGGGGAGCTGTTTTTT.

This clone was detected a few times. J is TRBJ2-6 and V is TRBV18, with D possibly matching TRBD1 (5 bases). This CDR3 is 16 amino acids long. CDR1 KGHSH and CDR2 LQKENI come from the germline V gene. With 5 bases removed from V and 0 bases from J, the gap between germline ends came to 11 bases. DNA of the CDR3: TGTGCCAGCTCAGCTCAGGGCGTCTCTGGGGCCAACGTCCTGACTTTC. This gives the protein CASSAQGVSGANVLTF.

The gene calls are TRBV2 and TRBJ2-7; D could derive from TRBD1 or TRBD2 (6 bases each). The length of the CDR3 is 12 residues. V was shortened by 6 bases and J by 4 bases, with 10 bases between the two germline ends. CDR1 is SNHLY, CDR2 FYNNEI, per germline. In DNA, the CDR3 is TGTGCCAGCAGGCGGGACACTTACGAGCAGTACTTC. Translated: CASRRDTYEQYF.

The V gene is TRBV5-5, the J gene TRBJ1-4; 8 bases match TRBD1. Trimming at V came to 4 bases and at J to 8 bases, leaving 16 bases not matched to a gene. The CDR3 contains 17 residues. The germline gives CDR1 SGHKS, CDR2 YYEKEE (reference sequence). CDR3 sequence reads: CASSPTGDGVIREKLFF. The CDR3 nucleotides read TGTGCCAGCAGCCCGACAGGGGATGGGGTAATACGGGAAAAACTGTTTTTT.

Many counts were recorded for this clone. This CDR3 is also generated by other DNA sequences in the sample. This chain links TRBV6-1 with TRBJ1-5; TRBD1 matches 7 bases. Per the germline V gene, CDR1 is MNHNS and CDR2 is SASEGT. J was trimmed by 7 bases and V by 1 base; bases with no gene match: 7. The CDR3 is 15 residues long. CDR3 bases: TGTGCCAGCAGTGAAGGGGGGCAGGGGGGGCAGCCCCAGCATTTT. Protein product: CASSEGGQGGQPQHF.

As to this clone: The same CDR3 also results from other DNA sequences found in this sample. This chain uses TRBV28 with TRBJ1-6, with 7 bases fitting TRBD1. This CDR3 contains 14 residues. Looked up from germline, CDR1 is MDHEN and CDR2 is SYDVKM. Germline trimming cut 3 bases from V and 6 bases from J; bases unmatched to any gene: 2. The CDR3 protein is CASSLGQTNSPLHF. DNA of the CDR3: TGTGCCAGCAGTTTGGGACAGACTAATTCACCCCTCCACTTT.

The rearrangement uses TRBV5-1 and TRBJ2-5, with 7 bases aligning to TRBD1. V was pared by 3 bases and J by 2 bases, with 10 bases of the junction left unmatched. CDR1 and CDR2 (germline): SGHRS, YFSETQ. This CDR3 comprises 16 residues. The CDR3 nucleotides read TGCGCCAGCAGCTCGTCGCCCGGGACAGTGCAAGAGACCCAGTACTTC. Protein: CASSSSPGTVQETQYF.

This chain links TRBV19 with TRBJ2-1; D call uncertain. This CDR3 is built from 13 residues. V was shortened by 6 bases and J by 6 bases, with 12 bases between the two germline ends. Germline V lookup: CDR1 LNHDA, CDR2 SQIVND (reference sequence). CDR3 protein: CASSPTRVNEQFF. For the CDR3, the DNA is TGTGCCAGTAGCCCGACCCGGGTCAATGAGCAGTTCTTC.

This clone has only a few counts. The chain employs TRBV15 and TRBJ1-4; D remains unclear. The CDR3 is 12 amino acids. CDR1 is LNHNV and CDR2 is YYDKDF in the germline V gene (reference sequence). Trimming removed 3 bases from V and 7 bases from J, with 6 bases in between. The CDR3 DNA reads TGTGCCACCAGCAGGGGCGGTGAAAAACTGTTTTTT. As protein: CATSRGGEKLFF.

The chain carries TRBV2 and TRBJ1-1; the D is unclear. Germline V CDR1 and CDR2: SNHLY, FYNNEI. The CDR3 loop spans 15 amino acids. V gave up 8 bases and J gave up 1 base, with 17 bases separating them. CDR3 amino acids: CASGHRAERNTEAFF. CDR3 in DNA: TGTGCCAGCGGGCACCGGGCAGAAAGGAACACTGAAGCTTTCTTT.

The V gene is TRBV28, the J gene TRBJ1-5; D not certain. V was shortened by 8 bases and J by 7 bases, with 6 bases between the two germline ends. CDR1 is MDHEN and CDR2 is SYDVKM in the germline V gene. The CDR3 is 10 residues long. The CDR3 loop is CASGGQPQHF. Here the CDR3 DNA reads TGTGCCAGCGGCGGACAGCCCCAGCATTTT.

This chain links TRBV6-5 with TRBJ2-1; 12 bases align to TRBD2. Trimming at V came to 2 bases and at J to 4 bases, leaving 0 bases not matched to a gene. This CDR3 contains 15 residues. Germline loops: CDR1 MNHEY, CDR2 SVGAGI. CDR3 bases: TGTGCCAGCAGTTACACTAGCGGGGGGTACAATGAGCAGTTCTTC. Amino acids: CASSYTSGGYNEQFF.

The V gene is TRBV10-2, the J gene TRBJ1-2; maybe TRBD1 (5 bases). V lost 6 bases to trimming and J lost 3 bases, with 8 bases between them. CDR1 and CDR2 (germline): WSHSY, SAAADI. CDR3 length: 12 amino acids. DNA of the CDR3: TGCGCCAGCAGCAGGGACGACTATGGCTACACCTTC. Encoded protein: CASSRDDYGYTF.

The rearrangement links TRBV29-1 to TRBJ1-2; D is undetermined. V was trimmed by 4 bases and J by 6 bases, leaving 6 bases between them. Germline V gene sequence: CDR1 SQVTM, CDR2 ANQGSEA. The CDR3 contains 10 residues. CDR3 coding DNA: TGCAGCGTTGTAGGGAATGGCTACACCTTC. Translation gives CSVVGNGYTF.

V and J are TRBV4-1 and TRBJ2-1; the D gene is possibly TRBD1 (5 bases). V lost 0 bases and J 11 bases, leaving 11 bases between the germline ends. Germline V lookup: CDR1 MGHRA, CDR2 YSYEKL. The CDR3 covers 13 residues. CDR3 nucleotides: TGCGCCAGCAGCCAAGATCTGGGGCTTCAGCAGTTCTTC. Its protein is CASSQDLGLQQFF.

The CDR3 coding sequence is TGTGCCAGCAGCCGGAGCATCGAGGAGACCCAGTACTTC. It specifies CASSRSIEETQYF. The chain carries TRBV7-3 and TRBJ2-5; D remains unclear. Germline V gene data show CDR1 as SGHTA and CDR2 as FQGTGA. V lost 5 bases, J lost 5 bases, and 12 bases lay in between. This CDR3 is built from 13 residues.

V usage is TRBV5-1 and J usage is TRBJ2-5, with a possible D match to TRBD1 (5 bases). CDR3 length equals 15 residues. Germline CDR1 SGHRS, CDR2 YFSETQ. V lost 0 bases, J lost 4 bases, and 13 bases lay in between. The CDR3 bases are TGCGCCAGCAGCTTGGATAGGGGCGAGGCAGAGACCCAGTACTTC. Translated, it gives CASSLDRGEAETQYF. Full variable domain (outside the CDR3, taken from reference TRBV5-1 and TRBJ2-5): KAGVTQTPRYLIKTRGQQVTLSCSPISGHRSVSWYQQTPGQGLQFLFEYFSETQRNKGNFPGRFSGRQFSNSRSEMNVSTLELGDSALYLCASSLDRGEAETQYFGPGTRLLVL.

The chain is built from TRBV11-2 and TRBJ2-3; perhaps TRBD1 as D (6 bases). CDR3 length: 17 residues. The V end was cut by 4 bases, the J end by 0 bases, with 17 bases between. Germline CDR1 SGHAT, CDR2 FQNNGV. The CDR3 protein is CASSYSGIGQSTDTQYF. DNA of the CDR3: TGTGCCAGCAGCTATAGTGGTATTGGACAGAGCACAGATACGCAGTATTTT. The full variable domain, in which reference TRBV11-2 and TRBJ2-3 provide the parts outside the CDR3, is EAGVAQSPRYKIIEKRQSVAFWCNPISGHATLYWYQQILGQGPKLLIQFQNNGVVDDSQLPKDRFSAERLKGVDSTLKIQPAKLEDSAVYLCASSYSGIGQSTDTQYFGPGTRLTVL.

Regarding this clone: Other DNA sequences from this sample encode an identical CDR3 as well. The rearrangement uses TRBV30 and TRBJ1-3; D is unclear. Germline V CDR1 and CDR2: GTSNPN, SVGIG (reference sequence). The CDR3 sequence is 11 residues long. V shed 6 bases and J shed 0 bases, with 3 bases lying between them. The CDR3 DNA reads as TGTGCCTGCTACTCTGGAAACACCATATATTTT. The encoded protein is CACYSGNTIYF.

The rearrangement links TRBV5-1 to TRBJ2-5; D is undetermined. The germline CDR1 and CDR2 sequences are SGHRS and YFSETQ. There are 13 residues in the CDR3. Trimming stripped 3 bases from V and 1 base from J, with 7 bases between. CDR3: CASSSQTQETQYF. The CDR3 DNA reads as TGCGCCAGCAGCTCCCAGACCCAAGAGACCCAGTACTTC.

The chain couples TRBV28 to TRBJ2-3; D ambiguous. Germline-derived CDR1 and CDR2 are MDHEN and SYDVKM. Trimming stripped 1 base from V and 6 bases from J, with 14 bases between. The CDR3 loop spans 15 amino acids. CDR3 in DNA: TGTGCCAGCAGTTTATCTGGGGTTGTAAGGGATACGCAGTATTTT. The encoded protein is CASSLSGVVRDTQYF.

J is TRBJ1-1 and V is TRBV7-3; 7 positions match TRBD1. Looked up from germline, CDR1 is SGHTA and CDR2 is FQGTGA. The CDR3 is 16 amino acids. V gave up 3 bases and J gave up 5 bases; unmatched junction bases: 12. The CDR3 DNA sequence: TGTGCCAGCAGCTTTACAGGGGCCACGATTACGACTGAAGCTTTCTTT. Amino acid sequence: CASSFTGATITTEAFF.